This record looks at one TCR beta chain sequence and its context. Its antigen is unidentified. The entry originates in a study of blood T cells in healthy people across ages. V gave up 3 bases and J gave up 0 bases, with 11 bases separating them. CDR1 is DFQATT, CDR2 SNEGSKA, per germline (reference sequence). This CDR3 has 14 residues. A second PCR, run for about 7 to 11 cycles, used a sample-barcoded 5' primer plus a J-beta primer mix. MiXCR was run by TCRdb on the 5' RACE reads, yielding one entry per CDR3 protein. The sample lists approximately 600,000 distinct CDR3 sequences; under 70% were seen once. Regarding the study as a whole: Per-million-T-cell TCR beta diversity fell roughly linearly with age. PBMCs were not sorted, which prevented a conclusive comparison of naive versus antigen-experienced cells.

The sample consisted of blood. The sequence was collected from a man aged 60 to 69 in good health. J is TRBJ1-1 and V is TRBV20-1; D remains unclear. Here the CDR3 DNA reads TGCAGTGCTAGGCGGGCCGGTCTGAACACTGAAGCTTTCTTT. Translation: CSARRAGLNTEAFF.